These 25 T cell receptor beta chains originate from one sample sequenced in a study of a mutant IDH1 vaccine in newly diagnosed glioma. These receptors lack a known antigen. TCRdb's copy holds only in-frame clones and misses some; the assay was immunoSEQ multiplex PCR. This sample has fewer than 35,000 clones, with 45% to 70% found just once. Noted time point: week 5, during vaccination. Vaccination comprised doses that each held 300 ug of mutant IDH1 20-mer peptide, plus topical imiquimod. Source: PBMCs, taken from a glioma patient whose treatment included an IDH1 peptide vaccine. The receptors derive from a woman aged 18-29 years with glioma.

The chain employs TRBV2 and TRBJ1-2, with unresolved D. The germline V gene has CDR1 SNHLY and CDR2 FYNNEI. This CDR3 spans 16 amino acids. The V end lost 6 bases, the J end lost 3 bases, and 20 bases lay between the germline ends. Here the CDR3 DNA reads TGTGCCAGCAGGCGCCAAATCTCCCTCGAGGACTATGGCTACACCTTC. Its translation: CASRRQISLEDYGYTF.

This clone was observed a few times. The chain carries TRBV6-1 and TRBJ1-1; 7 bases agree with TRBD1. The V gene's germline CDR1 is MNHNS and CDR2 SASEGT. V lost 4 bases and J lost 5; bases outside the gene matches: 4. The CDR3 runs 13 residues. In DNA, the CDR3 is TGTGCCAGCAGTGGACAGGGTTGGACTGAAGCTTTCTTT. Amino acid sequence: CASSGQGWTEAFF.

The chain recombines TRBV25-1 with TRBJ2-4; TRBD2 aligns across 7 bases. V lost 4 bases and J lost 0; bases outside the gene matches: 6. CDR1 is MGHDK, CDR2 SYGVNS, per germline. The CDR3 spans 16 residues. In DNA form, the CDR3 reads TGTGCCAGCAGTGCCCCTAGCGGCCTAGCCAAAAACATTCAGTACTTC. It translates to CASSAPSGLAKNIQYF.

The CDR3 DNA reads as TGTGCCAGCAGCTTAGTCGGCCAGGGATTCTCCTACGAGCAGTACTTC. The encoded protein is CASSLVGQGFSYEQYF. This chain connects TRBV7-2 to TRBJ2-7, with D possibly TRBD1 on 5 matching bases. The CDR3 loop spans 16 amino acids. V shed 1 base and J shed 0 bases, with 13 bases lying between them. Germline V gene data show CDR1 as SGHTA and CDR2 as FQGNSA.

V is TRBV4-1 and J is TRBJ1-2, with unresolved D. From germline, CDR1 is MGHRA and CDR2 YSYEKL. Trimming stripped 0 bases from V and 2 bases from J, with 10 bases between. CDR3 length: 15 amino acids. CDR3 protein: CASSQDREGNYGYTF. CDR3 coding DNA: TGCGCCAGCAGCCAAGATCGGGAAGGGAACTATGGCTACACCTTC.

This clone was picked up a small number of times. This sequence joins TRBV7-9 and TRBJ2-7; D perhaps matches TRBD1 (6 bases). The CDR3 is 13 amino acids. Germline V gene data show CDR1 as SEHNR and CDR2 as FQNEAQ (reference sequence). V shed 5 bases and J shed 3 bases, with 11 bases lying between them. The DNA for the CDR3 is TGTGCCAGCAGCCAGGACAGTTTCTACGAGCAGTACTTC. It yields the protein CASSQDSFYEQYF.

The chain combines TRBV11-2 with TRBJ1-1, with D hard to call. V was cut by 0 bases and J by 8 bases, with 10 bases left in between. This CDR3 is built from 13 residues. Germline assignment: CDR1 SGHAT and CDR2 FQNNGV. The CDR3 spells CASSLELRTEAFF. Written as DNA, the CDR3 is TGTGCCAGCAGCTTAGAGTTGCGGACGGAAGCTTTCTTT.

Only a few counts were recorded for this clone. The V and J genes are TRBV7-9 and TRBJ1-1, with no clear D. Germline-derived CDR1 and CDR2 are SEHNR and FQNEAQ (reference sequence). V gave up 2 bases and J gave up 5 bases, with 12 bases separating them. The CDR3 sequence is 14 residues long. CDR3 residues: CASSLPSRATEAFF. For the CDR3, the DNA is TGTGCCAGCAGCTTACCTTCTAGGGCGACTGAAGCTTTCTTT.

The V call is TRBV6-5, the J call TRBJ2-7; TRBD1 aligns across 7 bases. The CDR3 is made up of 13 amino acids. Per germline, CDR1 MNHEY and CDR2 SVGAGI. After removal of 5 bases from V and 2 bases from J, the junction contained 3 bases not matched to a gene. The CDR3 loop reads CASSERGPYEQYF. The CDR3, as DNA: TGTGCCAGCAGTGAAAGGGGGCCCTACGAGCAGTACTTC.

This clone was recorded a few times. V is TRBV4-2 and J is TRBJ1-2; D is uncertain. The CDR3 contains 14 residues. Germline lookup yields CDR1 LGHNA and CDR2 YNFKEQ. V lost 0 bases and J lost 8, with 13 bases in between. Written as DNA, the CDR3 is TGTGCCAGCAGCCAAGAGGAGAGGGTCGCCGGCTACACCTTC. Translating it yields CASSQEERVAGYTF.

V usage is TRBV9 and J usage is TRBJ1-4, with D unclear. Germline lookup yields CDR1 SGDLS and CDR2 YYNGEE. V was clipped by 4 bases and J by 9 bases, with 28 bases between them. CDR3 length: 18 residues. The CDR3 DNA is TGTGCCAGCAGCCCTCAAGGACCCTTCCGCGAGACATTCCAAAAACTGTTTTTT. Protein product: CASSPQGPFRETFQKLFF.

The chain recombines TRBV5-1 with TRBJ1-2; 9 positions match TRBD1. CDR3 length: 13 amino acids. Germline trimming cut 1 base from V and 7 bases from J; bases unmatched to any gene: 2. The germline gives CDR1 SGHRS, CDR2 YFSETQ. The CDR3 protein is CASSLTGGFGYTF. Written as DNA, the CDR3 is TGCGCCAGCAGCTTGACAGGGGGCTTTGGCTACACCTTC.

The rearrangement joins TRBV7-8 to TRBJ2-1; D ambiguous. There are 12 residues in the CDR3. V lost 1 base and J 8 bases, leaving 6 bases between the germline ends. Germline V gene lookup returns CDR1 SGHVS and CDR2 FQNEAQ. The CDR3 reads CASSLGTDEQFF. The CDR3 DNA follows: TGTGCCAGCAGCTTAGGGACCGATGAGCAGTTCTTC.

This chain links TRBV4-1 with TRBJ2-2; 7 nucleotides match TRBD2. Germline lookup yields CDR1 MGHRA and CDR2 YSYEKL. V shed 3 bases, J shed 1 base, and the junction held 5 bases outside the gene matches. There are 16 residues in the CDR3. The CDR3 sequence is CASSHPAGENTGELFF. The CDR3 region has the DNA TGCGCCAGCAGCCATCCCGCGGGAGAGAACACCGGGGAGCTGTTTTTT.

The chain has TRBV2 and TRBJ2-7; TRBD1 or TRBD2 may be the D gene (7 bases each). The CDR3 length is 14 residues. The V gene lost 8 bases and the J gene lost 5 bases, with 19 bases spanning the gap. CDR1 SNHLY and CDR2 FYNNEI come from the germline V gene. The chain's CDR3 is CASFQGGGKNEQYF. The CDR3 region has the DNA TGTGCCAGCTTCCAGGGGGGGGGCAAAAACGAGCAGTACTTC.

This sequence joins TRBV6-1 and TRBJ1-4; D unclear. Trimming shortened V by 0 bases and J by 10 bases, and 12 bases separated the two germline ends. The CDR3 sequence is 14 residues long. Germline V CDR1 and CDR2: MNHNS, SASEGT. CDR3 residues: CASSEAGRGRKLFF. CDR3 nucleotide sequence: TGTGCCAGCAGTGAAGCAGGGCGCGGGAGAAAACTGTTTTTT.

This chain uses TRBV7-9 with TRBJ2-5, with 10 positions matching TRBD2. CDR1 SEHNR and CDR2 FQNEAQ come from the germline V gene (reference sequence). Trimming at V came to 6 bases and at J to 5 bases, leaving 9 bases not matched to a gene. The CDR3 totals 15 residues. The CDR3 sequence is CASSGASGSLETQYF. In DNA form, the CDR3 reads TGTGCCAGCAGTGGAGCTAGCGGGAGCCTTGAGACCCAGTACTTC.

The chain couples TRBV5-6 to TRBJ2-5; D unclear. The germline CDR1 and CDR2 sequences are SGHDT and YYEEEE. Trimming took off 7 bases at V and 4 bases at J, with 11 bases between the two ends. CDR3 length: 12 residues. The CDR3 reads CASSLARETQYF. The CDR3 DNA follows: TGTGCCAGCTCATTAGCAAGAGAGACCCAGTACTTC.

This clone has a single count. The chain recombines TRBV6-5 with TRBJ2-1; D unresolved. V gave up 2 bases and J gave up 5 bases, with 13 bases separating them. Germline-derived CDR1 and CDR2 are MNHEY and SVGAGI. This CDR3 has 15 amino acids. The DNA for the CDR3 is TGTGCCAGCAGTTACGTCCCCTGGGGAAACAATGAGCAGTTCTTC. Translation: CASSYVPWGNNEQFF.

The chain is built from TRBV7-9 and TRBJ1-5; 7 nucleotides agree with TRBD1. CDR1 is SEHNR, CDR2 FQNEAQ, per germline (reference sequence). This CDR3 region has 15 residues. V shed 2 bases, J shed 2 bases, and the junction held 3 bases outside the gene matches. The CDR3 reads CASSLRGQGNQPQHF. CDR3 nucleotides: TGTGCCAGCAGCTTAAGGGGGCAGGGCAATCAGCCCCAGCATTTT. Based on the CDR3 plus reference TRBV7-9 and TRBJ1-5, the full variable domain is DTGVSQNPRHKITKRGQNVTFRCDPISEHNRLYWYRQTLGQGPEFLTYFQNEAQLEKSRLLSDRFSAERPKGSFSTLEIQRTEQGDSAMYLCASSLRGQGNQPQHFGDGTRLSIL.

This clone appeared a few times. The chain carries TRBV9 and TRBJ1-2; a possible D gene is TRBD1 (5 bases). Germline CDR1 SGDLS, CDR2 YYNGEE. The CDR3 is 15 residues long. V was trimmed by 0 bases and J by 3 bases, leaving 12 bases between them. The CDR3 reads CASSVAPLGDYGYTF. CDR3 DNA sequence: TGTGCCAGCAGCGTAGCCCCCCTAGGGGACTATGGCTACACCTTC.

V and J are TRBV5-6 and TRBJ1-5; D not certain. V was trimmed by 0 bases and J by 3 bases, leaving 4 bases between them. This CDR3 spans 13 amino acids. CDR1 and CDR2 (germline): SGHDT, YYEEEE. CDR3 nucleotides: TGTGCCAGCAGCTTGGCTTCCAATCAGCCCCAGCATTTT. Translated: CASSLASNQPQHF.

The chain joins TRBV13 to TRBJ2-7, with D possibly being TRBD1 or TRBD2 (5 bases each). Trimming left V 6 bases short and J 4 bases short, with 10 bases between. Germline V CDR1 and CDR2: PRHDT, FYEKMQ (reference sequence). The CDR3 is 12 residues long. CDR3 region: CASSEWGYEQYF. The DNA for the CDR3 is TGTGCCAGCAGTGAATGGGGGTACGAGCAGTACTTC.

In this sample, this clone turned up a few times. CDR3 DNA: TGTGCCAGCAGCACGACAAGAGCGAATTCACCCCTCCACTTT. It specifies CASSTTRANSPLHF. V and J are TRBV7-2 and TRBJ1-6; D unresolved. Germline-derived CDR1 and CDR2 are SGHTA and FQGNSA. Trimming pared 5 bases from V and 7 bases from J, leaving 12 bases between. This CDR3 contains 14 residues. The full variable domain, in which reference TRBV7-2 and TRBJ1-6 provide the parts outside the CDR3, is GAGVSQSPSNKVTEKGKDVELRCDPISGHTALYWYRQSLGQGLEFLIYFQGNSAPDKSGLPSDRFSAERTGGSVSTLTIQRTQQEDSAVYLCASSTTRANSPLHFGNGTRLTVT.

CDR3 bases: TGTGCCAGCAGTGAAACTGAGACTAATGAAAAACTGTTTTTT. The encoded protein is CASSETETNEKLFF. The genes are TRBV2 and TRBJ1-4, with no clear D. Trimming shortened V by 2 bases and J by 2 bases, and 6 bases separated the two germline ends. CDR1 is SNHLY and CDR2 is FYNNEI in the germline V gene. The CDR3 sequence is 14 residues long.